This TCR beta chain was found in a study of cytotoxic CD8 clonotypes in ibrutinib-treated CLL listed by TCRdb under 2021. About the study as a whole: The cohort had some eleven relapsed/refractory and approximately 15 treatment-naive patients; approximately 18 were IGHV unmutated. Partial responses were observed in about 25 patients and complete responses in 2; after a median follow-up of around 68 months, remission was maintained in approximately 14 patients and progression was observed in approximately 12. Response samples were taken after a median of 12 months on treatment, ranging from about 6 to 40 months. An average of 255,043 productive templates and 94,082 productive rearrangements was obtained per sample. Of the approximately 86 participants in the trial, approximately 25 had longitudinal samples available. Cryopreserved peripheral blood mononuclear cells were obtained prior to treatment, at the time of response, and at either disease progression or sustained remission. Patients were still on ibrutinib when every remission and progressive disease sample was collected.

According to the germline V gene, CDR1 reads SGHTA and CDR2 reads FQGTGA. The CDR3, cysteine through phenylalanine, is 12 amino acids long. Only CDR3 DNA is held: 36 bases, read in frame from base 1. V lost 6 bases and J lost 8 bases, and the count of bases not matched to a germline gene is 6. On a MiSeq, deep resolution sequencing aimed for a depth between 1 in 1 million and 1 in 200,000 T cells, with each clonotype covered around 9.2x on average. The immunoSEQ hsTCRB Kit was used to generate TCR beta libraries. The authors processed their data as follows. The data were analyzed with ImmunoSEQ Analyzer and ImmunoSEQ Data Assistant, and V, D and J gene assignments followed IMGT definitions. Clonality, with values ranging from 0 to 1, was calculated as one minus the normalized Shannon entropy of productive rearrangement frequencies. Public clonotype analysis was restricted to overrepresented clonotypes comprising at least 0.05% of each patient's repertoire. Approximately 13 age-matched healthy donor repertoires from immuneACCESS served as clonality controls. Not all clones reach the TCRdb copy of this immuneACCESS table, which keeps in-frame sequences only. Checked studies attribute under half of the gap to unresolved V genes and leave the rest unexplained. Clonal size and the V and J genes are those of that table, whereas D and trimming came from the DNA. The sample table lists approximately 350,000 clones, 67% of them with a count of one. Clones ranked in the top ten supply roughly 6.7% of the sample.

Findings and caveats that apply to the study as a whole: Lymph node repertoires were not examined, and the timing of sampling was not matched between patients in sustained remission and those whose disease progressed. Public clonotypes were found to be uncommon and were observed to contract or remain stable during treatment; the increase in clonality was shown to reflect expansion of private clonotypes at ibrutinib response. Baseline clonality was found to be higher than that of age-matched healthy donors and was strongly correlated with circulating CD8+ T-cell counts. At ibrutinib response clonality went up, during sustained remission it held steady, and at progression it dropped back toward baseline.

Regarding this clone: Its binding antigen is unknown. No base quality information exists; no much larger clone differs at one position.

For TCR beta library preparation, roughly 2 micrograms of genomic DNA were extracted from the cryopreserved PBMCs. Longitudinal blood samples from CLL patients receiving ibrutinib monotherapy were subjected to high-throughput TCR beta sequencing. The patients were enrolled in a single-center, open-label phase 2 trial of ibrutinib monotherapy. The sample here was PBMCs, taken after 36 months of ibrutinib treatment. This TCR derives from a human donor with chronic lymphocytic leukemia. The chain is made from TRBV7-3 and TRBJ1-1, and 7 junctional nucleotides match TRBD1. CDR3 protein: CASRDGQDEAFF. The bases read TGTGCCAGCAGGGACGGACAGGACGAAGCTTTCTTT. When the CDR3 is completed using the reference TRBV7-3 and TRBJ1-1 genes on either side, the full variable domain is GAGVSQTPSNKVTEKGKYVELRCDPISGHTALYWYRQSLGQGPEFLIYFQGTGAADDSGLPNDRFFAVRPEGSVSTLKIQRTERGDSAVYLCASRDGQDEAFFGQGTRLTVV.